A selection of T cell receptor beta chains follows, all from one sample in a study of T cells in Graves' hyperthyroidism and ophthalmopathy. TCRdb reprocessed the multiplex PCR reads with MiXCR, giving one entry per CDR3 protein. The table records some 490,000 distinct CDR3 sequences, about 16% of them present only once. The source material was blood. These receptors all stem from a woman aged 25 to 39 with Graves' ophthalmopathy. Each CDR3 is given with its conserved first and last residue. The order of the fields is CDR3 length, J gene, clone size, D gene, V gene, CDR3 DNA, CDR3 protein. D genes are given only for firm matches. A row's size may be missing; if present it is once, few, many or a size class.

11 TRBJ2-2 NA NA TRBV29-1 TGCAGCGTTGTTCGGACCGGGGAGCTGTTTTTT CSVVRTGELFF
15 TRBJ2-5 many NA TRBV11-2 TGTGCCAGCAGCTTGTTTATCAGGGACCAAGAGACCCAGTACTTC CASSLFIRDQETQYF
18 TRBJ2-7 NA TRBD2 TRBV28 TGTGCCAGCAGCTATAACCCCCTAGCGGATACTAGCTCCTACGAGCAGTACTTC CASSYNPLADTSSYEQYF
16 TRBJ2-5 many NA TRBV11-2 TGTGCCAGCAGCTTAACCAGTTTTAGGGGAGATGAGACCCAGTACTTC CASSLTSFRGDETQYF
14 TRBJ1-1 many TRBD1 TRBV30 TGTGCCTATAAGGGGGCATACCCGAACACTGAAGCTTTCTTT CAYKGAYPNTEAFF
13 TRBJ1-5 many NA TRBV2 TGTGCCAGCGCGAGGGTTGTCTTGCAGCCCCAGCATTTT CASARVVLQPQHF
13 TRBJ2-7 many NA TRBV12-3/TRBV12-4 TGTGCCAGCAGCCCGAGTCTCTCCTACGAGCAGTACTTC CASSPSLSYEQYF
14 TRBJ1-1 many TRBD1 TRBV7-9 TGTGCCAGCAGTCGCGGGACAGGGTGGTCTGAAGCTTTCTTT CASSRGTGWSEAFF
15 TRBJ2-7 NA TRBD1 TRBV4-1 TGCGCCAGCAGCCCCCGTGGGACAGGGAGCGACGAGCAGTACTTC CASSPRGTGSDEQYF
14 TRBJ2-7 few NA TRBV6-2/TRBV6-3 TGTGCCAGCAACAGACAGTCAAAAGGCTACGAGCAGTACTTC CASNRQSKGYEQYF
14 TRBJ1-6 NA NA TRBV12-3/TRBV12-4 TGTGCCAGCAGTTTAATCCCCGGGAATTCACCCCTCCACTTT CASSLIPGNSPLHF
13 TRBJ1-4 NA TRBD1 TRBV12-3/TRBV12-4 TGTGCCAGCAGCCCGGGACAGGGGTTGAAACTGTTTTTT CASSPGQGLKLFF
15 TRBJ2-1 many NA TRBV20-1 TGCAGTGCTAGAGCCGTGGCGGAAACCTACAATGAGCAGTTCTTC CSARAVAETYNEQFF
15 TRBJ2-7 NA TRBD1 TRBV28 TGTGCCAGCAGCCGGACAGGGATTAGGACCTACGAGCAGTACTTC CASSRTGIRTYEQYF
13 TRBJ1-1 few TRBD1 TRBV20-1 TGCAGTGCCGGGGGACAGGGGGGCACTGAAGCTTTCTTT CSAGGQGGTEAFF
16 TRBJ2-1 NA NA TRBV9 TGTGCCAGCAGCGTAGAGAGGAGGACCTCCTACAATGAGCAGTTCTTC CASSVERRTSYNEQFF
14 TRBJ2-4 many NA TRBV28 TGTGCCAGCAATCTGGGGAGAGGCAAAAACATTCAGTACTTC CASNLGRGKNIQYF
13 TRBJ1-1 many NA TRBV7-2 TGTGCCAGCAGCTCTGACGGGAACACTGAAGCTTTCTTT CASSSDGNTEAFF
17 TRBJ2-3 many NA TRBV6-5 TGTGCCAGCAGTTACGGCGGTCCTAGAGGAAGCACAGATACGCAGTATTTT CASSYGGPRGSTDTQYF
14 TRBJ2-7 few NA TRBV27 TGTGCCAGCAGTTTGACAGCCCTCTCCTACGAGCAGTACTTC CASSLTALSYEQYF
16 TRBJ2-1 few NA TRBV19 TGTGCCAGTAGTATAGATCGAAAAGCAATCTACAATGAGCAGTTCTTC CASSIDRKAIYNEQFF
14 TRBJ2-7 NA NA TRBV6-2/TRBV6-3 TGTGCCAGCCTAGACAGGAGCTTCTCCTACGAGCAGTACTTC CASLDRSFSYEQYF
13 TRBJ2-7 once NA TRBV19 TGTGCCAGTAGTATAGCGGACCCCTACGAGCAGTACTTC CASSIADPYEQYF
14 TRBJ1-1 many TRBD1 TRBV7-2 TGTGCCAGCAGCTACCGGGACAGTAACACTGAAGCTTTCTTT CASSYRDSNTEAFF
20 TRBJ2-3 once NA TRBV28 TGTGCCAGCAGTTTGTTAATAGCGGAAGTTGGGACGTCTGGCACAGATACGCAGTATTTT CASSLLIAEVGTSGTDTQYF
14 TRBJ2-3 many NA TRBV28 TGTGCCAGCAGTTCGCCGAGTTACTGGGATACGCAGTATTTT CASSSPSYWDTQYF
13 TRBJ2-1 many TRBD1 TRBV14 TGTGCCAGCAGGGAAATAGACCGGGACAGGCAGTTCTTC CASREIDRDRQFF
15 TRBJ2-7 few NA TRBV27 TGTGCCAGCAGTTTCTGTGATGGCGGGAACTACGAGCAGTACTTC CASSFCDGGNYEQYF
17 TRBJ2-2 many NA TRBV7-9 TGTGCCAGCAGCTTATGGGGAGGCTTCTCGGACACCGGGGAGCTGTTTTTT CASSLWGGFSDTGELFF
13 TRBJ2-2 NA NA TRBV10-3 TGTGCCACCACAGGGGAGGTGGCCGGGGAGCTGTTTTTT CATTGEVAGELFF
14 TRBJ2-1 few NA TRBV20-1 TGCAGTGCTACCCGGAGTAGCGGCTACAATGAGCAGTTCTTC CSATRSSGYNEQFF
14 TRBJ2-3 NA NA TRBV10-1 TGCGCCAGCAGTGAGTTTCTAGTCACAGATACGCAGTATTTT CASSEFLVTDTQYF
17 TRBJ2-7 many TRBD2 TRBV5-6 TGTGCCAGCAGCCCGGGACTAGCGGGAGCCGAAGCCTACGAGCAGTACTTC CASSPGLAGAEAYEQYF
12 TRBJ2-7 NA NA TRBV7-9 TGTGCCAGCAGCCCGTCCTCCTACGAGCGGTACTTC CASSPSSYERYF
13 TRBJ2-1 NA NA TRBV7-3 TGTGCCAGCAGCTTAAATCACCCCAATGAGCAGTTCTTC CASSLNHPNEQFF
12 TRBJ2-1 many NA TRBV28 TGTGCCAGCAGTAGACTAGTTAATGAGCAGTTCTTC CASSRLVNEQFF
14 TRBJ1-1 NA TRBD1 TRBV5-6 TGTGCCAGCCGCAGGACAGGGTCGGTGGCTGAAGCTTTCTTT CASRRTGSVAEAFF
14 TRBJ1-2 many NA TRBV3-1 TGTGCCAGCAGCCAAGACTCCGGCCTTTATGGCTACACCTTC CASSQDSGLYGYTF
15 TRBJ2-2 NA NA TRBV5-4 TGTGCCAGCAGCGGAACCGGGAGTGGATCCGGGGAGCTGTTTTTT CASSGTGSGSGELFF
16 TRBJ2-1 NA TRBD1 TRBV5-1 TGCGCCAGCAGCTTCCTCGTCGGGACAGTCTACAATGAGCAGTTCTTC CASSFLVGTVYNEQFF
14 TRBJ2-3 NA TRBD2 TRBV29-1 TGCAGCGTCGGTAGCGGGAGAGGTTTAGATACGCAGTATTTT CSVGSGRGLDTQYF
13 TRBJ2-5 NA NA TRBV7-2 TGCGCCAGCAGCTCACTAGGACAAGAGACCCAGCACTTC CASSSLGQETQHF
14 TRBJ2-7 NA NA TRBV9 TGTGCCAGCAGCGCCCCGGGGAAAGGATACGAGCAGTACTTC CASSAPGKGYEQYF
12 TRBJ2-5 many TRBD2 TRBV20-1 TGCAGTGCTAGGGCGGGGGGGGCGACCCAGTACTTC CSARAGGATQYF
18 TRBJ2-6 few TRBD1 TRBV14 TGTGCCAGCAGCCAACGGACAGGGGGCGCCTCTGGGGCCAACGTCCTGACTTTC CASSQRTGGASGANVLTF
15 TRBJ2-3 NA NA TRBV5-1 TGCGCCAGCAGCTTGGGAGGGGCCGAGACAGATACGCAGTATTTT CASSLGGAETDTQYF
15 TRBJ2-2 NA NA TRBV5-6 TGTGCCAGCAGCTTGAGGGGCCGTAACACCGGGGAGCTGTTTTTT CASSLRGRNTGELFF
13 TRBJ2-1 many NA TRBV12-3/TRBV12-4 TGTGCCAGCAGTTTATCAGAGTCGGATGAGCAGTTCTTC CASSLSESDEQFF
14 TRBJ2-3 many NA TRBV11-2 TGTGCCAGCAGCTTCCGGGACCACACAGATACGCAGTATTTT CASSFRDHTDTQYF
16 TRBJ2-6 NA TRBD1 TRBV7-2 TGTGCCAGCAGAAACGACAGGGACTCTGGGGCCAACGTCCTGACTTTC CASRNDRDSGANVLTF
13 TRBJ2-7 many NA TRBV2 TGTGCCAGCAGTGAGGGAGAACTCTACGAGCAGTACTTC CASSEGELYEQYF
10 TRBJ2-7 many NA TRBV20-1 TGCAGTGCTTGGGCTCCCGAGCAGTACTTC CSAWAPEQYF
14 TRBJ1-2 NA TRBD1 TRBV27 TGTGCCAGCGCCCCCGGGACAGGGGACTATGGCTACACCTTC CASAPGTGDYGYTF
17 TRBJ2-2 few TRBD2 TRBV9 TGTGCCAGCAGCGTAGAGGGACTAGCGGGGTTCACCGGGGAGCTGTTTTTT CASSVEGLAGFTGELFF
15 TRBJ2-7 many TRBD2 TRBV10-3 TGTGCCATCAGTGCCGAGGGACTAGCGGGAGACGAGCAGTACTTC CAISAEGLAGDEQYF
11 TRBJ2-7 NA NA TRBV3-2 TGTGCCAGCAGCCAAGAAAAGGGGCAGTACTTC CASSQEKGQYF
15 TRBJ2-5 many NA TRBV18 TGTGCCAGCTCACCACTCGGTGGACGTGGACAGACCCAGTACTTC CASSPLGGRGQTQYF
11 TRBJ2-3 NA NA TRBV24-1 TGTGCCACCAGTGATTTAGGTACGCAGTATTTT CATSDLGTQYF